These 5 T cell receptor beta chains share one sample of origin, sequenced in a study of T-cell memory formation after mild COVID-19. TCRdb redid the calling of the 5' RACE reads with MiXCR, one entry per CDR3 protein. The sample lists 350,000 to 500,000 distinct CDR3 sequences, 20% to 25% occurring once. Sequences were obtained from PBMCs or a T cell subset sorted from them (not recorded which). The receptors derive from an adult woman who had mild COVID-19 (a few samples of this study predate the infection). Cell type and time point are not known.

The chain couples TRBV19 to TRBJ2-7; D possibly corresponds to TRBD1 (6 bases). V lost 3 bases and J lost 9, with 15 bases in between. Germline CDR1 reads LNHDA; CDR2 reads SQIVND (reference sequence). The CDR3 has 13 amino acids. The CDR3 sequence is CASSIDDRPGQYF. CDR3 DNA: TGTGCCAGTAGTATCGACGACAGGCCCGGGCAGTACTTC.

V usage is TRBV5-6 and J usage is TRBJ1-5; D call uncertain. Trimming removed 3 bases from V and 5 bases from J, with 9 bases in between. This CDR3 has 13 amino acids. Germline CDR1 reads SGHDT; CDR2 reads YYEEEE. The CDR3: CASSYRNDQPQHF. The CDR3, as DNA: TGTGCCAGCAGCTATCGCAACGATCAGCCCCAGCATTTT.

This clonotype was found a few times. V and J are TRBV24-1 and TRBJ2-1; no clear D. Germline values: CDR1 KGHDR, CDR2 SFDVKD. V was trimmed by 6 bases and J by 2 bases, leaving 4 bases between them. CDR3 length: 12 residues. The DNA for the CDR3 is TGTGCCACCAGTAGTACCTACAATGAGCAGTTCTTC. It yields the protein CATSSTYNEQFF.

In this sample, this clonotype turned up a few times. The CDR3 is CASSPPQGNEQYF. The DNA for the CDR3 is TGTGCCAGCTCACCGCCCCAGGGAAATGAGCAGTACTTC. The chain couples TRBV18 to TRBJ2-7, with TRBD1 as a possible D gene (5 bases). This CDR3 region has 13 residues. The V and J ends lost 3 bases and 7 bases respectively, with 13 bases between them. CDR1 is KGHSH and CDR2 is LQKENI in the germline V gene.

This clonotype has more than one count but fewer than ten. The V call is TRBV29-1, the J call TRBJ2-1; D may be TRBD2 (6 bases). CDR1 and CDR2 from the germline V gene are SQVTM and ANQGSEA. V shed 3 bases and J shed 3 bases, with 9 bases lying between them. The length of the CDR3 is 13 residues. CDR3 DNA sequence: TGCAGCGTTGATCAGACTAGCTACAATGAGCAGTTCTTC. Protein sequence: CSVDQTSYNEQFF.